Following are 4 T cell receptor beta chains from one sample sequenced in a study of beta chain features in type 1 diabetes. Since all of the isolated RNA was reverse transcribed, expressed TCRB transcripts were what got sequenced. The assay was immunoSEQ multiplex PCR, and TCRdb's table has in-frame clones only and misses some. Of under 550,000 clones listed, around 10% are singletons. Sequenced sample: naive CD4+ T cells from blood. The source is a young woman in good health.

This clone was recorded a few times. V usage is TRBV29-1 and J usage is TRBJ2-7; no definite D call. This CDR3 has 11 amino acids. Trimming took off 6 bases at V and 4 bases at J, with 10 bases between the two ends. Per the germline V gene, CDR1 is SQVTM and CDR2 is ANQGSEA. CDR3 nucleotide sequence: TGCAGCGTCGTAGGCAGATACGAGCAGTACTTC. Translation gives CSVVGRYEQYF.

This clone was seen more than once but under ten times. The chain employs TRBV4-3 and TRBJ2-3; D might be TRBD1 (6 bases). This CDR3 is built from 14 residues. Germline CDR1 reads LGHNA; CDR2 reads YSLEER. V was cut by 2 bases and J by 4 bases, with 10 bases left in between. The CDR3 nucleotides are TGCGCCAGCAGCCAACGGACAGAGGCAGATACGCAGTATTTT. Protein: CASSQRTEADTQYF.

This clone was observed a handful of times. This chain connects TRBV7-2 to TRBJ2-3; TRBD1 matches 9 bases. CDR1 and CDR2 from the germline V gene are SGHTA and FQGNSA. The CDR3 consists of 14 residues. Trimming removed 4 bases from V and 6 bases from J; junction bases left unmatched: 5. The CDR3 bases are TGTGCCAGCAGCTCCCGGGACAGGGTCGATACGCAGTATTTT. Translated, it gives CASSSRDRVDTQYF.

V is TRBV23-1 and J is TRBJ2-3; 10 nucleotides match TRBD1. TRBV23-1 carries the ORF label, with uncertain function. V trimming: 4 bases; J trimming: 1 base; junction bases outside the gene matches: 17. The CDR3 sequence is 20 residues long. The CDR3 reads CASSLPPAPGQGTRTDTQYF. CDR3 DNA sequence: TGCGCCAGCAGTCTCCCCCCGGCCCCGGGACAGGGGACGCGCACAGATACGCAGTATTTT.